This T cell receptor (beta chain) derives from a study of blood T cells in healthy people across ages. This clonotype has a count of ten or more. Primed by a sample-barcoded 5' primer and a J-beta primer mix, a second PCR proceeded for about 6 to 11 cycles. Carrying 12 random nucleotides, a template-switch adaptor labeled each individual cDNA molecule. No fewer than 2.5 million CDR3-containing paired-end reads came from each sample. TCRdb passed the 5' RACE reads through MiXCR, listing each CDR3 protein once. The sample holds about 840,000 distinct CDR3 sequences, almost 30% seen once. Per germline, CDR1 MNHNS and CDR2 SASEGT. The CDR3 is 18 residues long. V shed 6 bases and J 1 base; nucleotides not matched to a gene: 10. This sample also belongs to another study, concerning T cells of mothers and their children.

This clonotype was sampled from a woman between 35 and 50 years old in good health. This chain uses TRBV6-1 with TRBJ2-7, with 15 bases aligning to TRBD2. The sequencing input was blood. CDR3 protein: CASSSPGLAGGFSYEQYF. In DNA form, the CDR3 reads TGTGCCAGCAGCTCACCGGGACTAGCGGGGGGTTTTTCCTACGAGCAGTACTTC.